This T cell receptor (beta chain) was documented in a study of cytomegalovirus exposure and HLA in healthy donors. Across the whole study: Among the 398 donors who were genotyped, about 80% fell in the genetic ancestry cluster that is associated with self-reported Caucasian donors.

Findings and limits, study-wide: Later analysis suggested most CMV-associated TCR beta chains were HLA-restricted.

A single count supports this clone. Its antigen is undetermined. Germline assignment: CDR1 SGHTA and CDR2 FQGNSA. V shed 3 bases and J 4 bases; nucleotides not matched to a gene: 5. This CDR3 comprises 16 residues. PCR was performed using 60 Vbeta and 13 Jbeta primers. TCRdb keeps only in-frame clones here, not all; method: immunoSEQ multiplex PCR. This sample has 110,000 or so clones, with about 77% found just once. This receptor was taken from a woman aged 30 to 39 in good health and CMV-seropositive. This chain joins TRBV7-2 and TRBJ2-1; 11 bases map to TRBD2. The sequenced material came from PBMCs. The CDR3 loop is CASSFLAGGPYNEQFF. The DNA of the CDR3 is TGTGCCAGCAGCTTTCTAGCGGGGGGCCCATACAATGAGCAGTTCTTC.